This is a list of T cell receptor beta chains from one sample in a study of blood T cell repertoires in COVID-19. Profiled with immunoSEQ multiplex PCR; TCRdb holds only in-frame clones, not every one. The sample lists roughly 200,000 clones; around 90% were seen once. The material sequenced was peripheral blood. These receptors originate from a middle-aged man with active or convalescent COVID-19. Both conserved end residues are part of each CDR3. A D gene is named only where the DNA matches it firmly. A clone size is listed for some rows: how often the clone was seen (once, few, many), or a class if it is expanded.

d_call	j_call	v_call	clone_size	cdr3_aa	cdr3_nt
.	TRBJ2-1	TRBV7-9	.	CASSFGANEQFF	TGTGCCAGCAGCTTTGGGGCGAATGAGCAGTTCTTC
.	TRBJ2-7	TRBV6-6	once	CASRRTEGGLAQYF	TGTGCCAGCAGGAGGACGGAGGGCGGTCTGGCGCAGTACTTC
TRBD2	TRBJ2-1	TRBV9	few	CASSVISGGYNEQFF	TGTGCCAGCAGCGTCATCAGCGGGGGTTACAATGAGCAGTTCTTC
.	TRBJ2-5	TRBV27	.	CASSPPQGRETQYF	TGTGCCAGCAGTCCTCCCCAGGGGAGAGAGACCCAGTACTTC
TRBD2	TRBJ2-7	TRBV6-6	.	CASTNGVAGGRQYF	TGTGCCAGCACCAACGGGGTAGCGGGGGGGCGGCAGTACTTC
.	TRBJ1-3	TRBV18	.	CASSPREVNSGNTIYF	TGTGCCAGCTCACCTAGGGAGGTCAACTCTGGAAACACCATATATTTT
TRBD2	TRBJ2-7	TRBV4-1	.	CASSHLPSGGALHEQYF	TGCGCCAGCAGCCACCTTCCTAGCGGGGGGGCCCTACACGAGCAGTACTTC
.	TRBJ1-5	TRBV7-9	.	CASSFGAEPQHF	TGTGCCAGCAGCTTTGGGGCGGAGCCCCAGCATTTT
.	TRBJ1-1	TRBV9	.	CASKGGGEDTEAFF	TGTGCCAGCAAAGGAGGGGGGGAGGACACTGAAGCTTTCTTT
TRBD2	TRBJ2-3	TRBV20-1	once	CSASPTSGLDTQYF	TGCAGTGCTAGTCCGACTAGCGGGCTTGATACGCAGTATTTT
TRBD2	TRBJ2-5	TRBV28	.	CASSDLGASGGTLRETQYF	TGTGCCAGCAGTGACCTCGGGGCTAGCGGGGGAACCCTGAGGGAGACCCAGTACTTC
TRBD2	TRBJ2-2	TRBV2	once	CASGSGTATGELFF	TGTGCCAGCGGTAGCGGGACTGCCACCGGGGAGCTGTTTTTT
.	TRBJ1-4	TRBV2	.	CANRQGPTNEKLFF	TGTGCCAACAGGCAGGGCCCAACTAATGAAAAACTGTTTTTT
.	TRBJ1-2	TRBV5-1	few	CASSPTGPGDGYTF	TGCGCCAGCAGCCCAACCGGGCCAGGGGATGGCTACACCTTC
.	TRBJ1-5	TRBV20-1	.	CSASSGGSSNQPQHF	TGCAGTGCTAGTTCCGGCGGGAGTAGCAATCAGCCCCAGCATTTT
.	TRBJ1-1	TRBV7-3	.	CASSLTRETEAFF	TGTGCCAGCAGCTTAACCCGGGAAACTGAAGCTTTCTTT
TRBD1	TRBJ2-7	TRBV11-3	.	CASSLGTGHYEQYF	TGTGCCAGCAGCCTTGGGACAGGCCACTACGAGCAGTACTTC
.	TRBJ1-5	TRBV19	.	CASSRQASNQPQHF	TGTGCCAGTAGTAGACAGGCTAGCAATCAGCCCCAGCATTTT
TRBD1	TRBJ1-1	TRBV18	.	CASSPRTGVGVNTEAFF	TGTGCCAGCTCACCCCGGACAGGCGTTGGGGTGAACACTGAAGCTTTCTTT
.	TRBJ1-1	TRBV7-8	.	CASSFETGNTEAFF	TGTGCCAGCAGCTTTGAGACGGGGAACACTGAAGCTTTCTTT
.	TRBJ1-5	TRBV28	.	CASSFGLGGQPQHF	TGTGCCAGCAGTTTTGGACTGGGGGGTCAGCCCCAGCATTTT
.	TRBJ1-1	TRBV9	.	CASSESSSGNTEAFF	TGTGCCAGCAGCGAATCAAGCTCGGGGAACACTGAAGCTTTCTTT
TRBD2	TRBJ2-1	TRBV9	.	CASSPHSGGVNNEQFF	TGTGCCAGCAGCCCCCATAGCGGGGGGGTAAACAATGAGCAGTTCTTC
.	TRBJ1-6	TRBV19	.	CASGDLADSPLHF	TGTGCCAGTGGGGACTTGGCAGATTCACCCCTCCACTTT
TRBD1	TRBJ2-7	TRBV28	.	CASSTVGTGGDEQYF	TGTGCCAGCAGCACCGTTGGGACAGGGGGCGACGAGCAGTACTTC
.	TRBJ1-2	TRBV19	.	CASSNIGGYTF	TGTGCCAGTAGTAATATCGGTGGCTACACCTTC
.	TRBJ1-3	TRBV2	few	CASSEASFVTGNTIYF	TGTGCCAGCAGTGAGGCTTCCTTCGTGACAGGAAACACCATATATTTT
.	TRBJ1-2	TRBV2	.	CASSMGLNYGYTF	TGTGCCAGTTCCATGGGACTTAACTATGGCTACACCTTC
.	TRBJ1-4	TRBV28	.	CASSPSGYPNEKLFF	TGTGCCAGCAGTCCCTCGGGGTACCCCAATGAAAAACTGTTTTTT
TRBD1	TRBJ1-4	TRBV5-8	.	CASSYRGGSTNEKLFF	TGTGCCAGCAGCTACAGGGGAGGATCAACTAATGAAAAACTGTTTTTT
TRBD2	TRBJ2-1	TRBV7-2	.	CASSPESGGPGNEQFF	TGTGCCAGCAGCCCTGAGAGCGGGGGGCCAGGAAATGAGCAGTTCTTC
TRBD2	TRBJ2-2	TRBV19	.	CASSTTSGGFTGELFF	TGTGCCAGTAGTACAACTAGCGGGGGGTTCACCGGGGAGCTGTTTTTT
.	TRBJ1-6	TRBV7-9	.	CASSRQIPSYNSPLHF	TGTGCCAGCAGCCGACAGATACCCTCCTATAATTCACCCCTCCACTTT
.	TRBJ2-7	TRBV3-1/TRBV3-2	.	CASSQDGRRGYEQYF	TGTGCCAGCAGCCAAGACGGGCGACGGGGCTACGAGCAGTACTTC
.	TRBJ1-5	TRBV6-6	.	CASSYEGYQPQHF	TGTGCCAGCAGTTACGAGGGTTATCAGCCCCAGCATTTT
.	TRBJ1-6	TRBV29-1	.	CSATLSETNSPLHF	TGCAGCGCCACCCTATCCGAGACAAATTCACCCCTCCACTTT
TRBD2	TRBJ2-3	TRBV15	.	CATSRVLAGESDTQYF	TGTGCCACCAGCAGAGTTCTAGCGGGGGAATCAGATACGCAGTATTTT
TRBD1	TRBJ1-2	TRBV6-5	.	CASTPRGQNYGYTF	TGTGCCAGCACCCCGAGGGGGCAGAACTATGGCTACACCTTC
TRBD1	TRBJ1-1	TRBV28	.	CASSFLPDRENGAFF	TGTGCCAGCAGTTTTCTTCCGGACAGGGAAAATGGAGCTTTCTTT
.	TRBJ1-5	TRBV6-5	few	CASSQDNIQPQHF	TGTGCCAGCAGTCAGGACAATATTCAGCCCCAGCATTTT
TRBD1	TRBJ2-7	TRBV7-2	.	CASRTGGGGYEQYF	TGTGCCAGCCGCACAGGGGGCGGGGGCTACGAGCAGTACTTC
.	TRBJ2-1	TRBV1	.	CTSSRGGGNEQFF	TGCACCAGCAGCCGCGGGGGTGGCAATGAGCAGTTCTTC
.	TRBJ1-4	TRBV2	few	CASSGQSPKLFF	TGTGCCAGCAGTGGGCAGTCGCCTAAACTGTTTTTT
.	TRBJ1-3	TRBV4-3	few	CASSRASGNFGGNTIYF	TGCGCCAGCAGCCGGGCGTCGGGAAATTTTGGGGGAAACACCATATATTTT
.	TRBJ1-3	TRBV6-5	.	CASSQTGNTIYF	TGTGCCAGCTCACAGACTGGAAACACCATATATTTT
.	TRBJ1-5	TRBV28	.	CASRTDRIVISNQPQHF	TGTGCCAGCAGGACCGACAGGATCGTGATTAGCAATCAGCCCCAGCATTTT
.	TRBJ1-3	TRBV19	few	CASSIVQGFSGNTIYF	TGTGCCAGTAGTATAGTACAGGGCTTTTCTGGAAACACCATATATTTT
TRBD1	TRBJ2-2	TRBV11-2	.	CASSSLPGQGGGELFF	TGTGCCAGCAGCTCTCTTCCGGGACAGGGTGGCGGGGAGCTGTTTTTT
.	TRBJ2-5	TRBV4-1	.	CASSQDFADEGGETQYF	TGCGCCAGCAGCCAAGATTTCGCGGACGAGGGCGGGGAGACCCAGTACTTC
.	TRBJ1-2	TRBV3-1/TRBV3-2	.	CASSPRSADGYTF	TGTGCCAGCAGCCCCCGGTCCGCGGATGGCTACACCTTC